What follows describes a single T cell receptor (beta chain). This clonotype was detected ten times or more. Its target antigen remains unknown. Base qualities were left out, and no much larger clone turns up one base away. The CDR3, from cysteine to phenylalanine, totals 15 residues. Only CDR3 DNA is held: 45 bases, read in frame from base 1. According to the germline V gene, CDR1 reads LGHNA and CDR2 reads YSLEER. The trim is 6 bases for V and 1 base for J, with a gap of 15 bases between the germline ends. The data were obtained in a study of T-cell reconstitution after alpha-beta-depleted transplantation in children (dated by TCRdb to about 2016). For the wider study: Using TCR repertoire profiling, the study quantitatively followed how T-cell immune reconstitution unfolded in children after TCRalphabeta/CD19-depleted allogeneic hematopoietic cell transplantation.

Library preparation used PCR. TCRdb shows the sequencer as Illumina HiSeq 2500. Molecular barcoding was employed in the preparation of TCR libraries, with unique molecular identifiers being used to normalize TCRbeta repertoire quantification. TCRdb trimmed public reads at Q25 via fastp, called clones via MiXCR and kept in-frame beta chains. Rows are unified per CDR3 protein, each entry keeping the most common DNA and genes. The sample profile shows about 610,000 distinct CDR3 sequences; roughly a tenth of them were found once. The ten largest clonotypes hold roughly 4% of the sample. The clonotype originates from a human donor who donated a stem cell graft to a child with acute myeloid leukemia. The rearrangement combines TRBV4-3 with TRBJ1-1; confidence is insufficient to name the D gene. This specimen was PBMCs from the stem cell graft donor, taken from the stem cell graft. The sequence in DNA is TGCGCCAGCAGTCCAGTTAACCAGGCGAACACTGAAGCTTTCTTT. It specifies CASSPVNQANTEAFF.